This T cell receptor (beta chain) was recorded in a study of T cell clones after liver transplantation. Study background: Liver transplant recipients had immunosuppression withdrawal attempted within 2 years. TCRbeta sequencing after a pre-transplant mixed lymphocyte reaction identified graft-donor-reactive clones, later tracked in post-transplant blood. Pre-transplant mixed lymphocyte reactions yielded third-party-reactive TCRbeta sequences as comparators for graft-donor-reactive sequences. Study-wide results and limits: Graft donor-reactive T cells possibly entered the graft instead of undergoing deletion.

TCRdb keeps only in-frame clones here, not all; method: immunoSEQ multiplex PCR. The repertoire includes some 5,000 clones, about 30% of them detected once, and under 5.5% sits in the top ten. Germline V gene lookup returns CDR1 SEHNR and CDR2 FQNEAQ (reference sequence). The CDR3 totals 15 residues. The V and J ends lost 5 bases and 3 bases, in that order; junction bases with no gene match: 8. Alloreactive TCRbeta sequences came from sequencing proliferating CFSE-low cells in the MLR. This clone was counted only a few times. Its antigen is as yet unknown. The TCR sequence derives from a human patient who received a liver transplant. Some T cells may have originated in the graft donor. The chain joins TRBV7-9 to TRBJ2-7; 9 positions agree with TRBD1. The specimen was CD4+ T cells from cultured PBMCs. The CDR3 bases are TGTGCCAGCAGCCCACTCGGGACAGGGCGCTACGAGCAGTACTTC. It is translated as CASSPLGTGRYEQYF.